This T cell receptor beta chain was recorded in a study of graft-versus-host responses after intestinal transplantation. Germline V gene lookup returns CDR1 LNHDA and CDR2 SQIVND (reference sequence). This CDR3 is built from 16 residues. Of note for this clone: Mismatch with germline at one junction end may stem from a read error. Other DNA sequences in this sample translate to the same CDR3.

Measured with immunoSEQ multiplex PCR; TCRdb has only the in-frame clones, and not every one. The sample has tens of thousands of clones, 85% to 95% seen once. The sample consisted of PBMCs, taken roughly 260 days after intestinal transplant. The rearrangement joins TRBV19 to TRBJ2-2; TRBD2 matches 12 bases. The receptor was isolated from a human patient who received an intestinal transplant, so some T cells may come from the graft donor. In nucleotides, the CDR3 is TGTGCCAGCAGTATTGGACTAGCGGGAATCACCGGGGAGCTGTTTTTT. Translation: CASSIGLAGITGELFF.